This TCR beta chain comes out of a study of shared clonotypes between healthy human individuals. At the level of the study: Samples came from two female and a few male donors aged 18 to 49.

Using immunoSEQ multiplex PCR, the repertoire was profiled, and TCRdb retains in-frame clones only, with some absent. Among around 2,000,000 clones, roughly 91% were seen once, and the ten largest hold 1.5% to 2%. Per germline, CDR1 KGHSH and CDR2 LQKENI. V was trimmed by 2 bases and J by 3 bases, leaving 11 bases between them. The CDR3 covers 14 residues. Naive CD8 cells comprised CD45RO-negative, CCR7-positively selected cells, excluding terminally differentiated effector memory CD45RA+ cells. Sequenced sample: naive CD8+ T cells from PBMCs. This chain connects TRBV18 to TRBJ2-7; D remains ambiguous. The receptor comes from a young man in good health. Some clones in this sample may be carry-over from other donors' samples. The CDR3 here is CASSPNPNSYEQYF. The DNA for the CDR3 is TGTGCCAGCTCACCAAATCCTAACAGCTACGAGCAGTACTTC.